This passage covers 20 T cell receptor beta chains from one sample sequenced in a study of cytomegalovirus exposure and HLA in healthy donors. The study ran its PCR with 60 Vbeta and 13 Jbeta primers. Profiling relied on immunoSEQ multiplex PCR, and the TCRdb table lists in-frame clones only, not all of them. The sample includes 150,000 to 200,000 clones, approximately 81% of them seen just once. Sequenced material: PBMCs. These receptors were collected from a man aged 25-40 years in good health and CMV-seronegative.

The CDR3: CASSQVAGGSNQPQHF. The CDR3 nucleotides read TGTGCCAGCAGCCAAGTCGCGGGGGGTAGCAATCAGCCCCAGCATTTT. The chain employs TRBV4-2 and TRBJ1-5, with D maybe TRBD1 (5 bases). The germline gives CDR1 LGHNA, CDR2 YNFKEQ. The CDR3 spans 16 residues. Trimming stripped 1 base from V and 0 bases from J, with 10 bases between.

The chain couples TRBV7-9 to TRBJ2-1; D may be TRBD1 (6 bases). V was trimmed by 4 bases and J by 4 bases, leaving 11 bases between them. This CDR3 is built from 14 residues. Germline CDR1 SEHNR, CDR2 FQNEAQ (reference sequence). For the CDR3, the DNA is TGTGCCAGCAGCTCAAGGACAGCTTACAATGAGCAGTTCTTC. This encodes CASSSRTAYNEQFF. Filled out from reference TRBV7-9 and TRBJ2-1, the complete variable domain reads DTGVSQNPRHKITKRGQNVTFRCDPISEHNRLYWYRQTLGQGPEFLTYFQNEAQLEKSRLLSDRFSAERPKGSFSTLEIQRTEQGDSAMYLCASSSRTAYNEQFFGPGTRLTVL.

The chain is built from TRBV5-4 and TRBJ2-2, with a tentative D call TRBD2 (7 bases). Germline V gene lookup returns CDR1 SGHNT and CDR2 YYREEE (reference sequence). Between the trimmed V and J ends, which lost 0 bases and 2 bases, there was a span of 14 bases. This CDR3 contains 17 residues. Written as DNA, the CDR3 is TGTGCCAGCAGCTTGGTGATTGGGGGGGGCAACACCGGGGAGCTGTTTTTT. Translated, it gives CASSLVIGGGNTGELFF.

DNA of the CDR3: TGTGCCAGCAGCGTGGGACTAGCGTCTGAGCAGTTCTTC. Its protein is CASSVGLASEQFF. This sequence joins TRBV5-4 and TRBJ2-1, with 10 bases identical to TRBD2. In germline, CDR1 is SGHNT, CDR2 YYREEE (reference sequence). The CDR3 totals 13 residues. Germline trimming cut 4 bases from V and 9 bases from J; bases unmatched to any gene: 4.

This clone was counted a single time. The chain joins TRBV4-2 to TRBJ2-1; 7 positions match TRBD1. J lost 10 bases, V lost 4 bases, and 7 bases had no gene match. The CDR3 length is 13 residues. Germline V gene sequence: CDR1 LGHNA, CDR2 YNFKEQ. Here the CDR3 DNA reads TGTGCCAGCAGCCTCCGGACAGGTACCGAGCAGTTCTTC. This translates into CASSLRTGTEQFF.

The J gene is TRBJ2-7, the V gene TRBV28, with a weak D call TRBD2 (6 bases). V gave up 4 bases and J gave up 2 bases, with 9 bases separating them. Germline V gene sequence: CDR1 MDHEN, CDR2 SYDVKM. This CDR3 comprises 13 residues. In DNA form, the CDR3 reads TGTGCCAGCAGTTGGGGGGAAGCCTACGAGCAGTACTTC. Protein: CASSWGEAYEQYF.

The chain has TRBV19 and TRBJ2-2; a possible D gene is TRBD1 (7 bases). CDR1 is LNHDA, CDR2 SQIVND, per germline (reference sequence). The length of the CDR3 is 16 residues. Trimming took 3 bases from V and 0 from J, leaving 11 bases between them. The CDR3 is CASSMEGAANTGELFF. CDR3 in DNA: TGTGCCAGTAGTATGGAGGGGGCCGCGAACACCGGGGAGCTGTTTTTT.

This clone was detected once. The chain has TRBV6-4 and TRBJ1-3; the D gene is possibly TRBD1 (5 bases). Germline V CDR1 and CDR2: MRHNA, SNTAGT. CDR3 length: 15 amino acids. The V end was cut by 3 bases, the J end by 4 bases, with 13 bases between. The CDR3 sequence: CASSEQPGYGNTIYF. CDR3 nucleotide sequence: TGTGCCAGCAGTGAACAACCAGGGTACGGAAACACCATATATTTT.

The rearrangement uses TRBV15 and TRBJ2-1; tentative D call: TRBD2 (6 bases). Trimming took off 2 bases at V and 0 bases at J, with 14 bases between the two ends. There are 17 residues in the CDR3. Germline lookup yields CDR1 LNHNV and CDR2 YYDKDF (reference sequence). The CDR3 sequence is CATSRKRRRDSYNEQFF. CDR3 nucleotide sequence: TGTGCCACCAGCAGAAAGAGAAGGCGGGACTCCTACAATGAGCAGTTCTTC.

The chain uses TRBV27 and TRBJ2-7; 10 nucleotides line up with TRBD2. This CDR3 is 14 amino acids long. CDR1 and CDR2 (germline): MNHEY, SMNVEV (reference sequence). With V trimmed by 5 bases and J by 0 bases, 1 base remained unmatched. The CDR3 reads CASSIAGGSYEQYF. The CDR3 DNA follows: TGTGCCAGCAGTATAGCGGGGGGCTCCTACGAGCAGTACTTC.

The chain carries TRBV10-3 and TRBJ1-4, with TRBD1 as a possible D gene (5 bases). V lost 9 bases, J lost 0 bases, and 14 bases lay in between. Germline V gene sequence: CDR1 ENHRY, CDR2 SYGVKD. This CDR3 region has 15 residues. This CDR3 is CAIRDSGATNEKLFF. The CDR3 nucleotides are TGTGCCATAAGGGACTCGGGTGCAACTAATGAAAAACTGTTTTTT.

The genes are TRBV30 and TRBJ2-7; 9 nucleotides line up with TRBD2. Losses at the gene ends were 2 bases for V and 7 bases for J; bases not matched to a gene: 24. From germline, CDR1 is GTSNPN and CDR2 SVGIG (reference sequence). The length of the CDR3 is 19 residues. CDR3 amino acids: CAWSRGGERREGLRLEQYF. As DNA, the CDR3 is TGTGCCTGGAGTCGGGGGGGGGAGAGGCGGGAGGGATTAAGGTTGGAGCAGTACTTC.

The J gene is TRBJ2-6, the V gene TRBV11-2; 7 positions agree with TRBD1. With 11 bases clipped from V and 1 base from J, the junction kept 8 bases outside the gene matches. CDR1 is SGHAT and CDR2 is FQNNGV in the germline V gene. The CDR3 sequence is 15 residues long. The CDR3 DNA sequence: TGTGCCTCCCGAAAACAGGGGTCTGGGGCCAACGTCCTGACTTTC. As protein: CASRKQGSGANVLTF. Together with reference TRBV11-2 and TRBJ2-6, the CDR3 gives the full variable domain: EAGVAQSPRYKIIEKRQSVAFWCNPISGHATLYWYQQILGQGPKLLIQFQNNGVVDDSQLPKDRFSAERLKGVDSTLKIQPAKLEDSAVYLCASRKQGSGANVLTFGAGSRLTVL.

This clone showed up just a few times. This rearrangement joins TRBV11-1 to TRBJ2-7; D is unresolved. The CDR3 extends over 15 amino acids. The germline V gene encodes CDR1 SGHAT and CDR2 FQDESV (reference sequence). The V end lost 5 bases, the J end lost 3 bases, and 17 bases lay between the germline ends. CDR3 sequence reads: CASSPLGRGIYEQYF. CDR3 nucleotide sequence: TGTGCCAGCAGCCCCCTAGGCCGAGGCATCTACGAGCAGTACTTC.

The chain is built from TRBV7-9 and TRBJ2-7, with TRBD1 identical over 7 bases. With V trimmed by 2 bases and J by 1 base, 8 bases remained unmatched. CDR1 is SEHNR, CDR2 FQNEAQ, per germline (reference sequence). The CDR3 is 16 residues long. The CDR3 spells CASSLRHGTESYEQYF. For the CDR3, the DNA is TGTGCCAGCAGCTTAAGACACGGGACAGAATCCTACGAGCAGTACTTC.

The count of this clone is one. V and J are TRBV6-1 and TRBJ2-5; 8 bases map to TRBD2. The germline V gene has CDR1 MNHNS and CDR2 SASEGT. The CDR3 loop spans 15 amino acids. Trimming took 7 bases from V and 4 from J; bases not matched to a gene: 11. The CDR3 sequence is CASTGPGGRRETQYF. DNA for the CDR3: TGTGCCAGCACTGGCCCGGGGGGGCGCCGAGAGACCCAGTACTTC.

The V call is TRBV28, the J call TRBJ2-5, with 10 nucleotides matching TRBD2. Germline CDR1 is MDHEN and CDR2 is SYDVKM. V lost 4 bases to trimming and J lost 4 bases; unmatched junction nucleotides: 6. The CDR3 loop spans 15 amino acids. DNA for the CDR3: TGTGCCAGCAGTTCCTTAGCGGGGGGCGCAGAGACCCAGTACTTC. Its translation: CASSSLAGGAETQYF.

This clone appeared a single time. The J gene is TRBJ2-7, the V gene TRBV27; weak D call: TRBD1 (6 bases). Germline CDR1 MNHEY, CDR2 SMNVEV (reference sequence). The length of the CDR3 is 14 residues. The V and J ends lost 2 bases and 2 bases respectively, with 10 bases between them. As DNA, the CDR3 is TGTGCCAGCAGTTTAAATCCAGGGGCCTACGAGCAGTACTTC. It specifies CASSLNPGAYEQYF.

The V and J genes are TRBV27 and TRBJ1-2, with D maybe TRBD1 (6 bases). V lost 6 bases and J lost 8, with 22 bases in between. This CDR3 region has 15 residues. CDR1 is MNHEY and CDR2 is SMNVEV in the germline V gene (reference sequence). DNA for the CDR3: TGTGCCAGCAGGGGCTCGGGGGGGCATGTATACGGCTACACCTTC. Encoded protein: CASRGSGGHVYGYTF.

This rearrangement joins TRBV7-9 to TRBJ2-7; a weak D match, TRBD1 (6 bases). The CDR3 covers 13 residues. Germline-derived CDR1 and CDR2 are SEHNR and FQNEAQ (reference sequence). V was clipped by 4 bases and J by 4 bases, with 11 bases between them. CDR3 amino acids: CASSYREFYEQYF. The DNA for the CDR3 is TGTGCCAGCAGCTACAGGGAATTTTACGAGCAGTACTTC.